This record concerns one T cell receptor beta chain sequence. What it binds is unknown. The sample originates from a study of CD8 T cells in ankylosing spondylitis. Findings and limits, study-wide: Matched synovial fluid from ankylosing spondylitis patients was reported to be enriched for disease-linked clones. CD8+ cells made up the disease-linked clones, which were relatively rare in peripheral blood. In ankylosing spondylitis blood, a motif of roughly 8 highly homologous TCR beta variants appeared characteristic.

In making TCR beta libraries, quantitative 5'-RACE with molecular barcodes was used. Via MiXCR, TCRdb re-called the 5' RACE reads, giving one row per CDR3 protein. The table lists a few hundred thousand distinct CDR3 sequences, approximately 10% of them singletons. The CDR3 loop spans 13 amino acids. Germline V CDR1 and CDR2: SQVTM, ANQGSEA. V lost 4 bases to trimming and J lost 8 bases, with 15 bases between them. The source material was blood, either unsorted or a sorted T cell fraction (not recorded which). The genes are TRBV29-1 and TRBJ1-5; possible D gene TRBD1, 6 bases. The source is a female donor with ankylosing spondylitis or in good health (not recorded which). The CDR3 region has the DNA TGCAGCGTTGCATCAGGGGTGGTAGAGCCCCAGCATTTT. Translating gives CSVASGVVEPQHF.